The next 29 T cell receptor beta chains were all read from a single sample in a study of beta chain features in type 1 diabetes. General study points: Across all four CD4+ subsets, people with type 1 diabetes showed modestly shorter TCRB CDR3s.

Investigators reverse transcribed all isolated RNA, so they sequenced expressed TCRB transcripts. This table comes from immunoSEQ multiplex PCR, and its TCRdb copy is limited to in-frame clones, with some not included. The sample shows some 700,000 clones, about an eighth of them seen only once. These receptors' antigens are unknown. Sequences were obtained from naive CD4+ T cells from blood. The receptors stem from a man between 18 and 29 years old with type 1 diabetes.

This chain links TRBV19 with TRBJ1-1; D is perhaps TRBD1 (6 bases). This CDR3 is built from 15 residues. From germline, CDR1 is LNHDA and CDR2 SQIVND (reference sequence). Trimming pared 6 bases from V and 0 bases from J, leaving 14 bases between. The CDR3 DNA reads TGTGCCAGTAGCGGACAGCCTCTCATGAACACTGAAGCTTTCTTT. This encodes CASSGQPLMNTEAFF.

The sample holds a few counts of this clone. This sequence joins TRBV13 and TRBJ2-3, with D maybe TRBD2 (5 bases). The germline V and J ends were trimmed by 4 bases and 0 bases, with 14 bases remaining between them. The germline CDR1 and CDR2 sequences are PRHDT and FYEKMQ (reference sequence). This CDR3 has 16 amino acids. Here the CDR3 reads CASSSPGIASTDTQYF. In DNA form, the CDR3 reads TGTGCCAGCAGCTCCCCGGGGATAGCTAGCACAGATACGCAGTATTTT.

The chain has TRBV6-1 and TRBJ1-5; the D is unclear. Looked up from germline, CDR1 is MNHNS and CDR2 is SASEGT. The CDR3 loop spans 14 amino acids. V lost 8 bases and J lost 3, with 14 bases in between. The chain's CDR3 is CASDKGGNNQPQHF. The CDR3 nucleotides are TGTGCCAGCGACAAGGGAGGGAACAATCAGCCCCAGCATTTT.

The chain combines TRBV13 with TRBJ2-3; 9 nucleotides line up with TRBD2. Losses at the gene ends were 1 base for V and 8 bases for J; bases not matched to a gene: 10. The germline gives CDR1 PRHDT, CDR2 FYEKMQ (reference sequence). This CDR3 contains 16 residues. CDR3 residues: CASSLALGTSRGTQYF. CDR3 DNA sequence: TGTGCCAGCAGCTTAGCCCTAGGGACTAGCCGCGGTACGCAGTATTTT.

This clone was counted only a few times. This CDR3 reads CAWRQGFWETQYF. The CDR3, as DNA: TGTGCCTGGAGGCAGGGATTCTGGGAGACCCAGTACTTC. The gene calls are TRBV30 and TRBJ2-5; a weak D match, TRBD1 (5 bases). V gave up 3 bases and J gave up 5 bases, with 13 bases separating them. This CDR3 region has 13 residues. Germline CDR1 GTSNPN, CDR2 SVGIG (reference sequence). The full variable domain, rest sourced from reference TRBV30 and TRBJ2-5, is SQTIHQWPATLVQPVGSPLSLECTVEGTSNPNLYWYRQAAGRGLQLLFYSVGIGQISSEVPQNLSASRPQDRQFILSSKKLLLSDSGFYLCAWRQGFWETQYFGPGTRLLVL.

V and J are TRBV2 and TRBJ2-7, with D unresolved. This CDR3 comprises 13 residues. The germline gives CDR1 SNHLY, CDR2 FYNNEI. Deletions cut 6 bases from V and 2 bases from J, with 11 bases between. CDR3 sequence: CASSSTPPYEQYF. CDR3 nucleotide sequence: TGTGCCAGCAGCTCGACACCCCCCTACGAGCAGTACTTC. Full variable domain (rest looked up from reference TRBV2 and TRBJ2-7): EPEVTQTPSHQVTQMGQEVILRCVPISNHLYFYWYRQILGQKVEFLVSFYNNEISEKSEIFDDQFSVERPDGSNFTLKIRSTKLEDSAMYFCASSSTPPYEQYFGPGTRLTVT.

The chain combines TRBV29-1 with TRBJ1-5; D is unclear. CDR1 is SQVTM and CDR2 is ANQGSEA in the germline V gene. CDR3 length: 12 amino acids. V was shortened by 7 bases and J by 3 bases, with 10 bases between the two germline ends. The CDR3 spells CSARQNNQPQHF. CDR3 nucleotide sequence: TGCAGCGCCCGGCAGAACAATCAGCCCCAGCATTTT.

This clone was picked up a small number of times. The chain joins TRBV29-1 to TRBJ2-5; D is unclear. V dropped 3 bases and J dropped 5 bases, with 10 bases sitting between them. CDR1 and CDR2 from the germline V gene are SQVTM and ANQGSEA. This CDR3 contains 12 residues. CDR3 nucleotide sequence: TGCAGCGTTGACCCTGGCCAGGAGACCCAGTACTTC. It is translated as CSVDPGQETQYF.

The V call is TRBV5-1, the J call TRBJ1-2; TRBD1 matches at 7 bases. V lost 2 bases, J lost 0 bases, and 7 bases stayed unmatched. This CDR3 region has 16 residues. Looked up from germline, CDR1 is SGHRS and CDR2 is YFSETQ. The CDR3 protein is CASSLNSGGANYGYTF. Written as DNA, the CDR3 is TGCGCCAGCAGCTTAAATTCAGGGGGAGCTAACTATGGCTACACCTTC.

This chain joins TRBV5-4 and TRBJ2-1; 8 bases agree with TRBD1. The CDR3 is made up of 15 amino acids. V trimming: 3 bases; J trimming: 6 bases; junction bases outside the gene matches: 8. Germline lookup yields CDR1 SGHNT and CDR2 YYREEE (reference sequence). The DNA of the CDR3 is TGTGCCAGCAGCTCCGCCCCGGGACAGGCCAATGAGCAGTTCTTC. It encodes CASSSAPGQANEQFF.

This chain joins TRBV6-6 and TRBJ2-3; 14 bases are shared with TRBD2. CDR1 is MNHNY, CDR2 SVGAGI, per germline (reference sequence). J gave up 4 bases and V 3 bases, and 3 bases lay outside the gene matches. This CDR3 contains 16 residues. In DNA form, the CDR3 reads TGTGCCAGCAGTTATGGGACTAGCGGGGGAGCAGATACGCAGTATTTT. Its translation: CASSYGTSGGADTQYF.

There are a few counts of this clone. A much larger clone differs by one base, so this may be a read error. The chain employs TRBV6-6 and TRBJ2-6; D remains unclear. CDR1 and CDR2 from the germline V gene are MNHNY and SVGAGI (reference sequence). The CDR3 loop spans 13 amino acids. V lost 6 bases and J 0 bases, leaving 3 bases between the germline ends. The chain's CDR3 is CASSLSGANVLTF. DNA of the CDR3: TGTGCCAGCAGCCTCTCTGGGGCCAACGTCCTGACTTTC.

The chain employs TRBV7-2 and TRBJ1-2; D unresolved. Trimming pared 2 bases from V and 8 bases from J, leaving 12 bases between. Germline assignment: CDR1 SGHTA and CDR2 FQGNSA. This CDR3 spans 13 amino acids. CDR3 sequence (DNA): TGTGCCAGCAGCTTAAACCCTGAGAAGGGCTACACCTTC. This translates into CASSLNPEKGYTF.

The chain uses TRBV6-5 and TRBJ1-2, with 7 bases lining up with TRBD1. Trimming cost V 7 bases and J 7 bases; bases outside gene matches: 9. The CDR3 is 13 residues long. Germline CDR1 is MNHEY and CDR2 is SVGAGI. CDR3 region: CASKLTGWGGYTF. CDR3 DNA: TGTGCCAGCAAATTGACAGGGTGGGGTGGCTACACCTTC.

V usage is TRBV7-3 and J usage is TRBJ2-2, with D possibly matching TRBD1 (5 bases). The CDR3 covers 15 residues. Germline lookup yields CDR1 SGHTA and CDR2 FQGTGA. Trimming removed 5 bases from V and 7 bases from J, with 17 bases in between. The CDR3: CASSPEIQGNGELFF. Written as DNA, the CDR3 is TGTGCCAGCAGCCCAGAGATCCAGGGTAACGGGGAGCTGTTTTTT.

The CDR3 DNA follows: TGTGCCAGCAGCCAAGCTGGGGCGGGGGCACAAAAACTGGAGACCCAGTACTTC. This gives the protein CASSQAGAGAQKLETQYF. The rearrangement links TRBV4-2 to TRBJ2-5; D is possibly TRBD2 (7 bases). Germline V lookup: CDR1 LGHNA, CDR2 YNFKEQ. The V gene lost 1 base and the J gene lost 5 bases, with 23 bases spanning the gap. This CDR3 has 18 amino acids.

The V gene is TRBV5-1, the J gene TRBJ2-6; possibly TRBD1 for D (6 bases). The germline V gene encodes CDR1 SGHRS and CDR2 YFSETQ. This CDR3 has 15 amino acids. V lost 4 bases to trimming and J lost 1 base, with 9 bases between them. In nucleotides, the CDR3 is TGCGCCAGCAGCCCAACAGGGTCTGGGGCCAACGTCCTGACTTTC. Its protein is CASSPTGSGANVLTF. Together with reference TRBV5-1 and TRBJ2-6, the CDR3 gives the full variable domain: KAGVTQTPRYLIKTRGQQVTLSCSPISGHRSVSWYQQTPGQGLQFLFEYFSETQRNKGNFPGRFSGRQFSNSRSEMNVSTLELGDSALYLCASSPTGSGANVLTFGAGSRLTVL.

This chain links TRBV20-1 with TRBJ1-2; weak D call: TRBD1 (5 bases). The CDR3 covers 11 residues. V was cut by 3 bases and J by 9 bases, with 11 bases left in between. Per the germline V gene, CDR1 is DFQATT and CDR2 is SNEGSKA (reference sequence). The CDR3 is CSASTGARYTF. The CDR3, as DNA: TGCAGTGCTAGTACCGGGGCACGCTACACCTTC.

The rearrangement joins TRBV7-9 to TRBJ2-7, with 7 bases aligning to TRBD1. Germline assignment: CDR1 SEHNR and CDR2 FQNEAQ (reference sequence). V shed 11 bases, J shed 3 bases, and the junction held 4 bases outside the gene matches. This CDR3 contains 11 residues. The chain's CDR3 is CAFQGVYEQYF. The DNA for the CDR3 is TGTGCCTTTCAGGGGGTCTACGAGCAGTACTTC.

The DNA for the CDR3 is TGTGCCAGCAGCCAAAGTTGCGGGGAGTGGACTAACTATGGCTACACCTTC. It codes for CASSQSCGEWTNYGYTF. The chain has TRBV21-1 and TRBJ1-2. TRBV21-1 is a pseudogene segment. The length of the CDR3 is 17 residues.

CDR3 coding DNA: TGTGCCAGCAGCCCAAGGACAGGGAGCACAGATACGCAGTATTTT. This translates into CASSPRTGSTDTQYF. The chain employs TRBV11-2 and TRBJ2-3; 8 bases line up with TRBD1. The J segment lost 0 bases and the V segment lost 5 bases, leaving 4 bases of the junction unmatched. CDR1 and CDR2 (germline): SGHAT, FQNNGV. This CDR3 region has 15 residues. Drawing the rest from reference TRBV11-2 and TRBJ2-3, the complete variable domain is EAGVAQSPRYKIIEKRQSVAFWCNPISGHATLYWYQQILGQGPKLLIQFQNNGVVDDSQLPKDRFSAERLKGVDSTLKIQPAKLEDSAVYLCASSPRTGSTDTQYFGPGTRLTVL.

This clone showed up just a few times. The chain employs TRBV28 and TRBJ1-3; D is uncertain. Looked up from germline, CDR1 is MDHEN and CDR2 is SYDVKM. The CDR3 has 14 amino acids. Trimming removed 6 bases from V and 2 bases from J, with 11 bases in between. The CDR3 region is CASSLDGAGNTIYF. The DNA of the CDR3 is TGTGCCAGCAGCCTGGATGGAGCTGGAAACACCATATATTTT.

V gene TRBV10-3 combines with J gene TRBJ1-1, with TRBD1 as a possible D gene (6 bases). The length of the CDR3 is 15 residues. V was clipped by 0 bases and J by 6 bases, with 14 bases between them. CDR1 is ENHRY, CDR2 SYGVKD, per germline. In nucleotides, the CDR3 is TGTGCCATCAGTGAGTCGAACAAGGGGGGTGCTGAAGCTTTCTTT. It specifies CAISESNKGGAEAFF.

V usage is TRBV5-6 and J usage is TRBJ2-3; the D is unclear. This CDR3 has 13 residues. V gave up 3 bases and J gave up 2 bases, with 7 bases separating them. Germline CDR1 reads SGHDT; CDR2 reads YYEEEE. In DNA form, the CDR3 reads TGTGCCAGCAGCTCTACTACCACAGATACGCAGTATTTT. This gives the protein CASSSTTTDTQYF.

Only a few counts were recorded for this clone. CDR3: CARAGRESYEQYF. The DNA of the CDR3 is TGTGCCCGCGCGGGCCGGGAGTCGTACGAGCAGTACTTC. The chain joins TRBV6-6 to TRBJ2-7; perhaps TRBD2 as D (6 bases). The V end was cut by 11 bases, the J end by 4 bases, with 18 bases between. This CDR3 is built from 13 residues. Germline V CDR1 and CDR2: MNHNY, SVGAGI (reference sequence).

V gene TRBV7-2 combines with J gene TRBJ1-5; D ambiguous. Germline lookup yields CDR1 SGHTA and CDR2 FQGNSA. V was pared by 2 bases and J by 7 bases, with 6 bases between. The CDR3 extends over 12 amino acids. CDR3 sequence (DNA): TGTGCCAGCAGCTTATGGGCCCAGCCCCAGCATTTT. The encoded protein is CASSLWAQPQHF.

A note on this clone: This sample includes further DNA sequences coding for the same CDR3. In DNA, the CDR3 is TGTGCCAGCAGTTTATCTGGGGAGCTGTTTTTT. Translation: CASSLSGELFF. The rearrangement links TRBV28 to TRBJ2-2; no clear D gene. Per the germline V gene, CDR1 is MDHEN and CDR2 is SYDVKM. The V end lost 1 base, the J end lost 8 bases, and 2 bases lay between the germline ends. The CDR3 sequence is 11 residues long.

CDR3 DNA: TGTGCCACCACTCTCCAGGGCGGCCAGCCCCAGCATTTT. Encoded protein: CATTLQGGQPQHF. The chain combines TRBV6-6 with TRBJ1-5; tentatively, D is TRBD1 (5 bases). Germline-derived CDR1 and CDR2 are MNHNY and SVGAGI (reference sequence). This CDR3 contains 13 residues. Trimming took off 10 bases at V and 7 bases at J, with 17 bases between the two ends.

This clone was detected a few times. J is TRBJ1-1 and V is TRBV18; D gene ambiguous. The CDR3 contains 17 residues. Germline V gene sequence: CDR1 KGHSH, CDR2 LQKENI. Trimming left V 2 bases short and J 6 bases short, with 22 bases between. The CDR3 region is CASSPNSVTSVGAEAFF. The CDR3 nucleotides read TGTGCCAGCTCACCAAACTCCGTTACAAGCGTCGGCGCTGAAGCTTTCTTT.